This T cell receptor beta chain was recorded in a study of T cells in Graves' hyperthyroidism and ophthalmopathy (dated by TCRdb to 2018 to 2020). As for the study more broadly: Peripheral blood samples were taken at initial diagnosis, before any treatment was given. After sampling, hyperthyroidism patients received methimazole starting at 30 mg daily, and ophthalmopathy patients received high-dose intravenous methylprednisolone. The 100 discovery patients were randomly split 7:3 into training and test sets. The study also compared thyroid tissue and blood T-cell repertoires from over 5 Graves' hyperthyroidism patients. Whether ophthalmopathy could be predicted prospectively was tested in an independent validation cohort made up of about 20 hyperthyroidism patients plus 17 patients who later progressed to ophthalmopathy. TCR Vbeta CDR3 sequencing of 120 to 150 peripheral blood samples (roughly 41 ophthalmopathy, over 70 hyperthyroidism and roughly 17 progressor patients) is reported in the paper. To identify distinguishing TCR V-J signatures, a discovery cohort of about a hundred patients was used, comprising 40 to 45 with Graves' ophthalmopathy and 57 with stable Graves' hyperthyroidism.

Broader findings and caveats from the paper: Sample size was not statistically predetermined, and investigators were not blinded to group allocation. During validation, the model predicted progression to ophthalmopathy a median of about 6.3 months ahead of onset, with just under 71% sensitivity and 72.22% specificity. Most expanded thyroid clonotypes (frequency above 0.001) were also found in blood, which suggests that blood repertoires may mirror thyroid immune responses. A model built on a 13 V-J signature distinguished ophthalmopathy from stable hyperthyroidism, reaching around 90% sensitivity and around 82% specificity in cross-validation and 80%/75% in testing.

Only a few counts were recorded for this clonotype. What this receptor recognizes is not known. No clone much larger than this one lies a single base away; base qualities are absent. Amplification of TCR beta CDR3 regions was carried out from RNA transcripts. The first round of RT-PCR for the TCR CDR3 was performed with the HTBI primer set and the Qiagen OneStep RT-PCR kit. Libraries were constructed in a second round of multiplex PCR, after which size selection and purification were performed. The libraries were sequenced on an Illumina HiSeq2000 using paired-end 100 bp reads. The study's processing was this. SOAPnuke was used to process the raw data, with reads discarded if the reads contained adapters or uncalled bases, had a mean Phred below 15, or lacked an exact constant-primer or identifier match. High-quality paired reads were merged with COPE v1.2.5, and unique nucleotide sequences were defined as clonotypes. Clonotypes were aligned to IMGT TRBV, TRBD and TRBJ reference segments using MiTCR v1.1. The analysis included only V-J combinations with a frequency above 0.0001, which together covered approximately 99% of the repertoires. The TCS score was defined as F50 (clonal expansion) divided by E x V (chaos), with BLOSUM62-based TCRdist calculated between CDR3 peptides within each V-J. Welch's t-statistics and random forest reduced fewer than 550 V-J features to 13, which were used in a naive Bayes classifier (R e1071). Thyroid-blood repertoire similarity was quantified with the Morisita-Horn index. TCRdb passed the public sequencing reads through fastp at Q25 and MiXCR, retaining productive beta sequences. Under each unique CDR3 protein, matching rows form one entry showing the most common genes and DNA. The V and J calls here are based on TCRdb, not the publication. The sample table lists 800,000 or so distinct CDR3 sequences, 35% to 45% of them with a count of one. Roughly 8.3% of the sample is in the top ten clones.

A patient counted as having stable Graves' hyperthyroidism if no progression to ophthalmopathy occurred over 18 months of follow-up. Hyperthyroidism patients were newly diagnosed, had a disease duration of under 2 months, and were aged 18 to 65 years. Exclusion was applied to patients with uncontrolled infections, other autoimmune diseases, pregnancy or lactation. Diagnoses were established on the basis of clinical symptoms, serum thyroxine and TRAb, thyroid ultrasound, and orbital computed tomography. PBMCs were separated from roughly 9.6 ml of fresh peripheral blood using Ficoll-Paque density gradient centrifugation. Total RNA was extracted with Trizol reagent, and quality was checked on an Agilent 2100 Bioanalyzer. Between the V and J ends, shortened by 3 bases and 4 bases respectively, the junction contains 12 bases. Reading from cysteine to phenylalanine, the CDR3 counts 15 amino acids. Of all the DNA, just the CDR3 is kept, 45 bases in frame from base 1. According to the germline V gene, CDR1 reads LGHNA and CDR2 reads YNFKEQ.

This clonotype was obtained from a man aged 18 to 35 with Graves' hyperthyroidism. The V and J segments used are TRBV4-2 and TRBJ1-4, with the D segment identity uncertain. Specimen: blood. The encoded CDR3 is CASSHVTGLNEKLFF. The base sequence is TGTGCCAGCAGCCATGTTACTGGGCTTAATGAAAAACTGTTTTTT.